Given below is one T cell receptor (beta chain) in context. Assay: immunoSEQ multiplex PCR; the TCRdb copy retains only in-frame clones and omits some. The table has approximately 150,000 clones, 93% seen once. The sample comes from a study of control samples from healthy donors and cancer patients. Per germline, CDR1 SGHNT and CDR2 YENEEA. The CDR3 sequence is 15 residues long. Trimming removed 4 bases from V and 3 bases from J; junction bases left unmatched: 4. The sequence was obtained from a man between 18 and 29 years old in good health. Sequencing used blood. This chain uses TRBV11-3 with TRBJ2-2; 8 nucleotides align to TRBD1. The chain's CDR3 is CASSSGTGYTGELFF. CDR3 bases: TGTGCCAGCAGCTCTGGGACAGGTTACACCGGGGAGCTGTTTTTT.